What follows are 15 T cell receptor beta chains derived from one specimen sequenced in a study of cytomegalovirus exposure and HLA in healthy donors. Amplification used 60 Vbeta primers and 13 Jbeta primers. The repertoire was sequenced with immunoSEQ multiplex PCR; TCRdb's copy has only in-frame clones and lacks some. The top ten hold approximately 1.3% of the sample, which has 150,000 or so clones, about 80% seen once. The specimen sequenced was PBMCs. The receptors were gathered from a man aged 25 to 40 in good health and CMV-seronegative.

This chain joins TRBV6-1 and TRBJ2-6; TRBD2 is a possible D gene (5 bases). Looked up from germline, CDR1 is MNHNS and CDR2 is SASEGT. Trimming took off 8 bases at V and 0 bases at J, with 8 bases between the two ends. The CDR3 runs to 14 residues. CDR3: CASGLSSGANVLTF. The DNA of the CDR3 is TGTGCCAGCGGACTGAGCTCTGGGGCCAACGTCCTGACTTTC.

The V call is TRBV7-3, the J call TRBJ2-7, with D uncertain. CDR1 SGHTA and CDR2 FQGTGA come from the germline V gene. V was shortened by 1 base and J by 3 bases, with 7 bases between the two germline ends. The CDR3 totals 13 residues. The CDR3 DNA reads TGTGCCAGCAGCTTAATGAGAGGCTACGAGCAGTACTTC. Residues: CASSLMRGYEQYF.

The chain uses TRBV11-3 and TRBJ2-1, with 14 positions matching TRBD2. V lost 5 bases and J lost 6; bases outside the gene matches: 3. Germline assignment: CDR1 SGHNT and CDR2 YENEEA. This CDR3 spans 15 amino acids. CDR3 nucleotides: TGTGCCAGCAGCACGGGACTAGCGGGAGTCAATGAGCAGTTCTTC. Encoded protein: CASSTGLAGVNEQFF.

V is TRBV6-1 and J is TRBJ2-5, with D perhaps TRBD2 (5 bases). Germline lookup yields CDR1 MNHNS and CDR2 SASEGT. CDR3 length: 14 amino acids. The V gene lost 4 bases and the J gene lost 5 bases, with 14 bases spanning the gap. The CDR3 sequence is CASSATRGWETQYF. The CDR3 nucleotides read TGTGCCAGCAGTGCGACCCGCGGGTGGGAGACCCAGTACTTC.

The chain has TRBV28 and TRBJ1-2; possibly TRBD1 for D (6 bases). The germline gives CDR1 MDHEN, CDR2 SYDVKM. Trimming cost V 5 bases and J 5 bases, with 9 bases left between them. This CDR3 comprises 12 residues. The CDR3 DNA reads TGTGCCAGCAGTGGGACACCGTATGGCTACACCTTC. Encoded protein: CASSGTPYGYTF.

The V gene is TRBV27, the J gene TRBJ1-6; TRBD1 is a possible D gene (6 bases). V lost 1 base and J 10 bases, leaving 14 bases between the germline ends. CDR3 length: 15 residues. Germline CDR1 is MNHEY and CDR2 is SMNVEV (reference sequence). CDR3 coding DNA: TGTGCCAGCAGTTTATACAGGGAACCTAACTCACCCCTCCACTTT. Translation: CASSLYREPNSPLHF.

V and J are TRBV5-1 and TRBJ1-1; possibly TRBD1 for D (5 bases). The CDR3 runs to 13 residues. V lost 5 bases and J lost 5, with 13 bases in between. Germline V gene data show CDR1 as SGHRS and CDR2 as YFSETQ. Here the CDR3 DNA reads TGCGCCAGCAGTCGGGACTCGGGGACTGAAGCTTTCTTT. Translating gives CASSRDSGTEAFF. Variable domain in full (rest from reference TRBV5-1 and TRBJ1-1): KAGVTQTPRYLIKTRGQQVTLSCSPISGHRSVSWYQQTPGQGLQFLFEYFSETQRNKGNFPGRFSGRQFSNSRSEMNVSTLELGDSALYLCASSRDSGTEAFFGQGTRLTVV.

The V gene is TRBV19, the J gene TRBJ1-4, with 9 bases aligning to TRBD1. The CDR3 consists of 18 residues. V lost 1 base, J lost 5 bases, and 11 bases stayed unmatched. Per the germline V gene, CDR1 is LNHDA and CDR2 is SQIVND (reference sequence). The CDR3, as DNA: TGTGCCAGTAGTATAGCTCGTCCGGGACAGGGCTTCAATGAAAAACTGTTTTTT. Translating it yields CASSIARPGQGFNEKLFF.

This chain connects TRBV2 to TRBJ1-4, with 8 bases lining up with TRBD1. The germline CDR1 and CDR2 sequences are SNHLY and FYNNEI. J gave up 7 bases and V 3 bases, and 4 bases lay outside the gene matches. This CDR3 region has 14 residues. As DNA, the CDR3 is TGTGCCAGCAGTGAGGTGACAGGGGTTGAAAAACTGTTTTTT. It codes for CASSEVTGVEKLFF.

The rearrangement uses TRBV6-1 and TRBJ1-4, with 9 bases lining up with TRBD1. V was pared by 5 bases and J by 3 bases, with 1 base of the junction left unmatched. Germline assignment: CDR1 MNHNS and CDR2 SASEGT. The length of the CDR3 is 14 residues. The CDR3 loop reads CASSRDRANEKLFF. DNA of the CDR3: TGTGCCAGCAGTCGGGACAGGGCTAATGAAAAACTGTTTTTT.

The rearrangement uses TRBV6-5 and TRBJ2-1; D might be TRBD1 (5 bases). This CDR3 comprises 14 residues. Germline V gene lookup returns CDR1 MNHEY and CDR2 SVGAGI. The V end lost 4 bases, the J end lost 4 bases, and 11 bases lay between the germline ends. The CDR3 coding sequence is TGTGCCAGCAGTTCCCAGGGCCTATACAATGAGCAGTTCTTC. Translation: CASSSQGLYNEQFF.

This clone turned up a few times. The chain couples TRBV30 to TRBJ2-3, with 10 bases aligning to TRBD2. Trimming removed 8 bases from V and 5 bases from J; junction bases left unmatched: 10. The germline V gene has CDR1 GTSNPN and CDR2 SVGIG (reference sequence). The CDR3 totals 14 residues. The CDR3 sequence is CAGAPTSGVDTQYF. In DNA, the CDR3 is TGTGCCGGCGCCCCAACTAGCGGGGTAGATACGCAGTATTTT.

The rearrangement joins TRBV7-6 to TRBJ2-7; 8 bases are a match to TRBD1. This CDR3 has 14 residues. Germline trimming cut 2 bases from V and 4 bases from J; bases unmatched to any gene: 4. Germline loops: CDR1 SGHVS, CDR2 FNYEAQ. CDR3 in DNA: TGTGCCAGCAGCTTATCAGGGGGCTATTACGAGCAGTACTTC. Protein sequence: CASSLSGGYYEQYF.

The chain's CDR3 is CASSLGPINMNTEAFF. CDR3 in DNA: TGTGCCAGCAGCTTGGGGCCCATCAACATGAACACTGAAGCTTTCTTT. The genes are TRBV5-4 and TRBJ1-1; D remains unclear. CDR1 and CDR2 (germline): SGHNT, YYREEE (reference sequence). This CDR3 contains 16 residues. Trimming pared 0 bases from V and 0 bases from J, leaving 12 bases between.

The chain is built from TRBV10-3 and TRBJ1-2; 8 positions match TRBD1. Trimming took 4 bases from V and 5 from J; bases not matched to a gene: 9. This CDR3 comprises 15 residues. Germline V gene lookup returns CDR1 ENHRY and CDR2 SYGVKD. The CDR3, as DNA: TGTGCCATCAGTGTTAGTCAGGGGGCGAAGTATGGCTACACCTTC. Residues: CAISVSQGAKYGYTF.